The 6 T cell receptor beta chains presented below share a single source sample, sequenced in a study of vaccination and CD4 T cells after COVID-19. As to treatment: approximately 9-day PBMC culture with coronavirus spike peptide pools or control peptides (ViraFEST assay). The unexposed donor provided CD4+ T cells, which were taken before the COVID-19 pandemic (2011-2018). Cultured CD4+ T cells had their DNA profiled by the Oncomine TCR Beta short-read assay. Via MiXCR, TCRdb re-called the PCR reads, giving one row per CDR3 protein. Among about 9,900 distinct CDR3 sequences listed, 30% to 40% were seen once. The antigens these receptors bind are not known. Sequencing was performed on CD4+ T cells from blood, cultured in vitro. These receptors were taken from a human donor in good health.

Points on this clonotype: An end of the junction does not agree with germline; a read error may underlie this. The chain combines TRBV2 with TRBJ2-3, with a weak D call TRBD2 (6 bases). The germline gives CDR1 SNHLY, CDR2 FYNNEI. The length of the CDR3 is 14 residues. The CDR3 DNA reads TGTGCCAGCAGTCAAGCGGGTATCACAGATACGCAGTATTTT. Encoded protein: CASSQAGITDTQYF. Complete variable domain (other parts from reference TRBV2 and TRBJ2-3): EPEVTQTPSHQVTQMGQEVILRCVPISNHLYFYWYRQILGQKVEFLVSFYNNEISEKSEIFDDQFSVERPDGSNFTLKIRSTKLEDSAMYFCASSQAGITDTQYFGPGTRLTVL.

The gene calls are TRBV6-1 and TRBJ2-1; the match to TRBD2 covers 11 bases. There are 16 residues in the CDR3. With 2 bases clipped from V and 8 bases from J, the junction kept 8 bases outside the gene matches. From germline, CDR1 is MNHNS and CDR2 SASEGT. The CDR3 DNA is TGTGCCAGCAGTGAAATTAGCGGGGGGGCCACGGATGAGCAGTTCTTC. It codes for CASSEISGGATDEQFF.

The sample holds a few counts of this clonotype. The chain couples TRBV2 to TRBJ1-2; D is undetermined. Germline CDR1 and CDR2: SNHLY and FYNNEI. This CDR3 has 14 amino acids. V was trimmed by 3 bases and J by 4 bases, leaving 12 bases between them. The CDR3 spells CASSEGTDSYGYTF. CDR3 sequence (DNA): TGTGCCAGCAGTGAGGGCACGGACTCCTATGGCTACACCTTC.

This sequence joins TRBV11-3 and TRBJ1-1; D is undetermined. V lost 2 bases and J lost 1, with 8 bases in between. Germline V gene lookup returns CDR1 SGHNT and CDR2 YENEEA. The CDR3 contains 14 residues. CDR3 loop: CASSLSGRNTEAFF. For the CDR3, the DNA is TGTGCCAGCAGCTTATCCGGGAGGAACACTGAAGCTTTCTTT.

This sequence joins TRBV9 and TRBJ2-2, with D perhaps TRBD1 or TRBD2 (5 bases each). Germline CDR1 SGDLS, CDR2 YYNGEE. The CDR3 has 16 amino acids. V gave up 1 base and J gave up 2 bases, with 12 bases separating them. CDR3 region: CASSVQGRGNTGELFF. The CDR3 region has the DNA TGTGCCAGCAGCGTACAGGGACGAGGAAACACCGGGGAGCTGTTTTTT. Filled out from reference TRBV9 and TRBJ2-2, the complete variable domain reads DSGVTQTPKHLITATGQRVTLRCSPRSGDLSVYWYQQSLDQGLQFLIQYYNGEERAKGNILERFSAQQFPDLHSELNLSSLELGDSALYFCASSVQGRGNTGELFFGEGSRLTVL.

The chain links TRBV29-1 to TRBJ2-3, with D perhaps TRBD1 (6 bases). The germline CDR1 and CDR2 sequences are SQVTM and ANQGSEA. The CDR3 runs 13 residues. V dropped 8 bases and J dropped 4 bases, with 16 bases sitting between them. As DNA, the CDR3 is TGCAGCTTCCAAAGGGGGAGCGCAGATACGCAGTATTTT. It is translated as CSFQRGSADTQYF.